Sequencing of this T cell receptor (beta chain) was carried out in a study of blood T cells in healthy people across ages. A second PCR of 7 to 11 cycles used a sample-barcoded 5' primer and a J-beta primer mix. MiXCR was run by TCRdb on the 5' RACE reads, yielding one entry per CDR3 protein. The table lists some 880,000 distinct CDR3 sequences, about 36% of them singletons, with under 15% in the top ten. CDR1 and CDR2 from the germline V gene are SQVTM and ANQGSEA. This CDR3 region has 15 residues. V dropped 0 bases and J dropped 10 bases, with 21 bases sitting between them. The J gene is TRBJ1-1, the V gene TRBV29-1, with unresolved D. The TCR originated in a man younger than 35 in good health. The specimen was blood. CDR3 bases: TGCAGCGTTGAAGATCCATGGGTACCTCGGGCTGGAGCTTTCTTT. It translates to CSVEDPWVPRAGAFF.